This T cell receptor (beta chain) appears in the sequencing data of a study of blood T cell repertoires in COVID-19. CDR1 and CDR2 from the germline V gene are SGHDT and YYEEEE. J lost 1 base, V lost 2 bases, and 12 bases had no gene match. This CDR3 is 19 amino acids long. Sequenced by immunoSEQ multiplex PCR; TCRdb stores in-frame clones only, minus some. The sample carries approximately 170,000 clones, roughly nine tenths recorded once. The V and J genes are TRBV5-6 and TRBJ2-1, with 10 nucleotides matching TRBD2. This receptor was taken from a man aged 30-40 years with acute or convalescent COVID-19. Sequenced sample: peripheral blood. This chain's CDR3 is CASSFRLLAGRGSYNEQFF. In DNA, the CDR3 is TGTGCCAGCAGCTTTCGATTACTAGCGGGAAGAGGGTCCTACAATGAGCAGTTCTTC.